This T cell receptor beta chain is from a study of blood T cell repertoires in COVID-19. Germline V gene sequence: CDR1 KGHSY, CDR2 FQNENV. Trimming removed 7 bases from V and 2 bases from J, with 14 bases in between. CDR3 length: 14 residues. In the original workflow: Nucleated cell counts were estimated from reference gene primer amplification. TCRdb keeps only in-frame clones here, not all; method: immunoSEQ multiplex PCR. D and trimming were read from the DNA, whereas the V and J calls and clone size are those reported in that table. The sample comprises 450,000 to 500,000 clones, 75% to 90% of which are singletons, and roughly 3.2% rests with the top ten.

Material: peripheral blood. J is TRBJ2-5 and V is TRBV16; weak D call: TRBD1 (6 bases). The origin of this receptor is a human donor in a cohort sampled during active COVID-19. The CDR3 spells CASTQGQLQETQYF. The CDR3 nucleotides are TGTGCCAGCACCCAGGGACAACTTCAAGAGACCCAGTACTTC.